One sample yielded the 21 T cell receptor beta chains listed below, sequenced in a study of CD8+ T cells in alopecia areata. Investigators isolated RNA and reverse transcribed it into cDNA to act as the sequencing template. Assay used: immunoSEQ multiplex PCR; TCRdb lists only in-frame clones, some missing. The sample carries about 150,000 clones, 75% to 90% recorded once. The sequenced sample was CD8+ T cells sorted from blood, obtained at week 0. The receptors originated from a human donor with alopecia areata.

The J gene is TRBJ2-7, the V gene TRBV27; TRBD1 might be the D (6 bases). Trimming removed 3 bases at V and 4 bases at J, with 10 bases between. The CDR3 spans 13 residues. Germline V gene lookup returns CDR1 MNHEY and CDR2 SMNVEV (reference sequence). In DNA form, the CDR3 reads TGTGCCAGCAGTTTTGACAGGAAATACGAGCAGTACTTC. Translation: CASSFDRKYEQYF.

This clone appeared a few times. The rearrangement joins TRBV30 to TRBJ2-7; TRBD1 matches 9 bases. The CDR3 is 15 amino acids. Trimming at V came to 0 bases and at J to 4 bases, leaving 7 bases not matched to a gene. CDR1 and CDR2 from the germline V gene are GTSNPN and SVGIG (reference sequence). The CDR3 sequence: CAWSVLHGQGYEQYF. The DNA of the CDR3 is TGTGCCTGGAGTGTACTCCACGGACAGGGGTACGAGCAGTACTTC.

The rearrangement links TRBV2 to TRBJ2-3, with D maybe TRBD1 (6 bases). Looked up from germline, CDR1 is SNHLY and CDR2 is FYNNEI. This CDR3 has 13 residues. The V and J ends lost 6 bases and 3 bases respectively, with 10 bases between them. The CDR3: CASRWTETDTQYF. The CDR3 coding sequence is TGTGCCAGCAGGTGGACAGAAACAGATACGCAGTATTTT.

The chain couples TRBV7-9 to TRBJ2-2; possibly TRBD1 for D (6 bases). The germline V gene has CDR1 SEHNR and CDR2 FQNEAQ (reference sequence). The V end lost 4 bases, the J end lost 2 bases, and 8 bases lay between the germline ends. The CDR3 totals 14 residues. CDR3 sequence (DNA): TGTGCCAGCAGCTCACAGGGAAACACCGGGGAGCTGTTTTTT. Encoded protein: CASSSQGNTGELFF.

The chain uses TRBV7-6 and TRBJ2-5; 10 nucleotides match TRBD1. Germline loops: CDR1 SGHVS, CDR2 FNYEAQ. The CDR3 is made up of 16 amino acids. V shed 5 bases, J shed 5 bases, and the junction held 11 bases outside the gene matches. The CDR3 DNA is TGTGCCAGCAGCCCTCCCGGGACAGGGGTTTGGGAGACCCAGTACTTC. Its protein product is CASSPPGTGVWETQYF.

V is TRBV5-4 and J is TRBJ2-2; D not certain. V lost 2 bases and J lost 6, with 5 bases in between. Germline V lookup: CDR1 SGHNT, CDR2 YYREEE (reference sequence). This CDR3 contains 12 residues. CDR3 sequence (DNA): TGTGCCAGCAGCTTTAGTGCCGGGGAGCTGTTTTTT. Protein product: CASSFSAGELFF.

The chain is built from TRBV5-1 and TRBJ2-1; no clear D gene. The V gene's germline CDR1 is SGHRS and CDR2 YFSETQ. The ends were cut back, 0 bases at V and 9 bases at J, with 4 bases in the middle. The CDR3 has 11 residues. The DNA for the CDR3 is TGCGCCAGCAGCTTGGCCGGTGAGCAGTTCTTC. The encoded protein is CASSLAGEQFF.

The rearrangement uses TRBV6-1 and TRBJ2-7, with TRBD1 matching 7 bases. CDR3 size: 14 residues. CDR1 is MNHNS, CDR2 SASEGT, per germline. V lost 7 bases and J lost 0; bases outside the gene matches: 6. DNA of the CDR3: TGTGCCAGCAACCCCGGGACAGACTCCTACGAGCAGTACTTC. This codes for CASNPGTDSYEQYF.

The genes are TRBV29-1 and TRBJ2-7, with D hard to call. In germline, CDR1 is SQVTM, CDR2 ANQGSEA. CDR3 length equals 13 residues. V was cut by 2 bases and J by 3 bases, with 11 bases left in between. This CDR3 is CSVESPDRYEQYF. CDR3 DNA sequence: TGCAGCGTTGAAAGCCCCGACCGCTACGAGCAGTACTTC.

The genes are TRBV21-1 and TRBJ2-4. TRBV21-1 is a recognized pseudogene. There are 17 residues in the CDR3. The chain's CDR3 is CASSKTAQLLGINIQYF. CDR3 nucleotide sequence: TGTGCCAGCAGCAAAACGGCGCAGCTCCTGGGGATAAACATTCAGTACTTC.

This chain uses TRBV9 with TRBJ1-5; 7 bases match TRBD1. Trimming at V came to 0 bases and at J to 11 bases, leaving 5 bases not matched to a gene. Germline loops: CDR1 SGDLS, CDR2 YYNGEE. This CDR3 spans 13 amino acids. CDR3 nucleotide sequence: TGTGCCAGCAGCGTAGGACAGGGAGAAACCCAGCATTTT. It encodes CASSVGQGETQHF.

V gene TRBV9 combines with J gene TRBJ2-2; 7 bases are a match to TRBD1. Germline values: CDR1 SGDLS, CDR2 YYNGEE. V trimming: 0 bases; J trimming: 3 bases; junction bases outside the gene matches: 5. This CDR3 contains 16 residues. The DNA of the CDR3 is TGTGCCAGCAGCGTAGTAGGGGGCGATTACACCGGGGAGCTGTTTTTT. The encoded protein is CASSVVGGDYTGELFF.

The chain's CDR3 is CASSLAGQGRNEQYF. The DNA of the CDR3 is TGCGCCAGCAGCTTGGCGGGACAGGGTCGCAACGAGCAGTACTTC. This chain joins TRBV5-1 and TRBJ2-7; 9 bases align to TRBD1. V was clipped by 0 bases and J by 5 bases; unmatched bases: 6. The germline V gene has CDR1 SGHRS and CDR2 YFSETQ. The CDR3 has 15 amino acids. Filled out from reference TRBV5-1 and TRBJ2-7, the complete variable domain reads KAGVTQTPRYLIKTRGQQVTLSCSPISGHRSVSWYQQTPGQGLQFLFEYFSETQRNKGNFPGRFSGRQFSNSRSEMNVSTLELGDSALYLCASSLAGQGRNEQYFGPGTRLTVT.

The V gene is TRBV11-2, the J gene TRBJ2-7; 11 bases line up with TRBD2. The V and J ends lost 7 bases and 2 bases, in that order; junction bases with no gene match: 10. The CDR3 extends over 16 amino acids. Germline loops: CDR1 SGHAT, CDR2 FQNNGV. The DNA of the CDR3 is TGTGCCAGCAATATTGTGACTAGCGGGACAACCTACGAGCAGTACTTC. Its translation is CASNIVTSGTTYEQYF.

The rearrangement links TRBV14 to TRBJ2-1; D may be TRBD2 (6 bases). The V and J ends lost 10 bases and 5 bases respectively, with 18 bases between them. This CDR3 has 14 residues. Germline V CDR1 and CDR2: SGHDN, FVKESK. This CDR3 is CAILLAQSNNEQFF. Written as DNA, the CDR3 is TGTGCCATCTTACTAGCCCAAAGTAACAATGAGCAGTTCTTC.

This chain links TRBV10-3 with TRBJ2-1; 9 bases line up with TRBD1. The CDR3 totals 17 residues. V was clipped by 2 bases and J by 5 bases; unmatched bases: 10. The germline gives CDR1 ENHRY, CDR2 SYGVKD. The chain's CDR3 is CAISESDRGSPNNEQFF. CDR3 coding DNA: TGTGCCATCAGTGAGAGCGACAGGGGGTCACCCAACAATGAGCAGTTCTTC.

This chain's CDR3 is CASSLVPGLAGTSYEQYF. As DNA, the CDR3 is TGTGCCAGCAGCTTAGTACCCGGACTAGCGGGGACCTCCTACGAGCAGTACTTC. The chain uses TRBV13 and TRBJ2-7, with 12 bases lining up with TRBD2. V dropped 1 base and J dropped 0; count of bases not matched to a gene: 7. CDR1 and CDR2 (germline): PRHDT, FYEKMQ (reference sequence). This CDR3 comprises 18 residues.

The rearrangement uses TRBV30 and TRBJ1-2, with D hard to call. The V gene's germline CDR1 is GTSNPN and CDR2 SVGIG (reference sequence). V was shortened by 5 bases and J by 3 bases, with 13 bases between the two germline ends. This CDR3 has 13 residues. CDR3 DNA: TGTGCCTGGGCCGGGGATACCTACTATGGCTACACCTTC. Translation: CAWAGDTYYGYTF.

This sequence joins TRBV25-1 and TRBJ2-1, with D possibly matching TRBD2 (5 bases). The CDR3 totals 15 residues. V was trimmed by 5 bases and J by 5 bases, leaving 16 bases between them. Germline lookup yields CDR1 MGHDK and CDR2 SYGVNS. CDR3 loop: CASSTPDSPNNEQFF. CDR3 sequence (DNA): TGTGCCAGCAGTACCCCGGACTCGCCGAACAATGAGCAGTTCTTC.

The CDR3 spells CASSTRGTGQFF. CDR3 coding DNA: TGTGCCAGCAGCACCAGAGGGACCGGGCAGTTCTTC. The V and J genes are TRBV9 and TRBJ2-1; either TRBD1 or TRBD2 may supply D (5 bases each). The V and J ends lost 4 bases and 12 bases respectively, with 14 bases between them. CDR1 is SGDLS, CDR2 YYNGEE, per germline. The CDR3 covers 12 residues.

CDR3 DNA: TGCAGCGTTGAAGAGGCGCAGGGGGCGCGCTATGGCTACACCTTC. Translating gives CSVEEAQGARYGYTF. This chain links TRBV29-1 with TRBJ1-2; 8 nucleotides line up with TRBD1. The CDR3 length is 15 residues. From germline, CDR1 is SQVTM and CDR2 ANQGSEA. Trimming took 0 bases from V and 4 from J; bases not matched to a gene: 7.